The 29 T cell receptor beta chains in this list originate from one sample, sequenced in a study of T cells in Graves' hyperthyroidism and ophthalmopathy. RNA transcripts gave rise to amplified TCR beta CDR3 regions. First-round RT-PCR of the TCR CDR3 relied on the HTBI primer set. TCRdb processed the multiplex PCR reads anew with MiXCR; each CDR3 protein has one entry. The sample gives a few hundred thousand distinct CDR3 sequences, 14% of which show up once; more than 11% is in the top ten. Sample: blood. These receptors were collected from a woman aged 40 to 55 with Graves' hyperthyroidism.

V and J are TRBV29-1 and TRBJ2-3; the match to TRBD2 covers 7 bases. This CDR3 is built from 13 residues. Germline lookup yields CDR1 SQVTM and CDR2 ANQGSEA. With V trimmed by 4 bases and J by 4 bases, 5 bases remained unmatched. The CDR3 DNA reads as TGCAGCGTTGCTGCGGGAGCATCAGATACGCAGTATTTT. The encoded protein is CSVAAGASDTQYF.

This clonotype came up many times. This chain links TRBV24-1 with TRBJ2-7, with D uncertain. V lost 2 bases, J lost 0 bases, and 7 bases lay in between. CDR3 size: 14 residues. Germline V gene lookup returns CDR1 KGHDR and CDR2 SFDVKD. CDR3 in amino acids: CATSDWPASYEQYF. Written as DNA, the CDR3 is TGTGCCACCAGTGATTGGCCAGCCTCCTACGAGCAGTACTTC.

This clonotype was seen many times. The V and J genes are TRBV6-2 or TRBV6-3 and TRBJ2-5; TRBD2 matches 7 bases. This CDR3 has 16 residues. Germline assignment: CDR1 MNHEY and CDR2 SVGEGT. The J segment lost 3 bases and the V segment lost 0 bases, leaving 7 bases of the junction unmatched. CDR3 DNA: TGTGCCAGCAGTTACTCGATACGACGGGAGGAAGAGACCCAGTACTTC. Its protein product is CASSYSIRREEETQYF.

The rearrangement joins TRBV11-3 to TRBJ2-6; D uncertain. Germline CDR1 is SGHNT and CDR2 is YENEEA. This CDR3 has 16 amino acids. The V end lost 2 bases, the J end lost 1 base, and 9 bases lay between the germline ends. The CDR3 sequence: CASSLTSGSGANVLTF. CDR3 sequence (DNA): TGTGCCAGCAGCTTAACATCCGGTTCTGGGGCCAACGTCCTGACTTTC.

This clonotype has ten or more counts. The rearrangement joins TRBV20-1 to TRBJ1-6, with TRBD1 matching over 11 bases. The CDR3 contains 14 residues. Germline assignment: CDR1 DFQATT and CDR2 SNEGSKA (reference sequence). The V gene end was trimmed by 3 bases and the J gene end by 11 bases; junction bases not matched to a gene: 6. This chain's CDR3 is CSARDGTGGPPLHF. The CDR3 DNA is TGCAGTGCTAGGGACGGGACAGGGGGACCACCCCTCCACTTT.

The V gene is TRBV7-9, the J gene TRBJ2-1; D may match TRBD1 or TRBD2 (5 bases each). In germline, CDR1 is SEHNR, CDR2 FQNEAQ (reference sequence). Trimming left V 0 bases short and J 12 bases short, with 15 bases between. This CDR3 contains 14 residues. The CDR3 DNA sequence: TGTGCCAGCAGCTTAGCGCTAACGTGGGGGTGGCAGTTCTTC. This codes for CASSLALTWGWQFF.

V and J are TRBV4-1 and TRBJ2-1; 9 bases match TRBD2. Per germline, CDR1 MGHRA and CDR2 YSYEKL. The CDR3 is 17 residues long. J lost 14 bases, V lost 2 bases, and 19 bases had no gene match. This CDR3 is CASSQLPEGGRAVGEFF. The CDR3 DNA follows: TGCGCCAGCAGCCAACTTCCTGAGGGCGGGAGGGCCGTTGGGGAGTTCTTC.

This clonotype was picked up a small number of times. J is TRBJ2-1 and V is TRBV7-9; TRBD1 matches 7 bases. Per germline, CDR1 SEHNR and CDR2 FQNEAQ (reference sequence). The CDR3 loop spans 13 amino acids. V dropped 2 bases and J dropped 8; count of bases not matched to a gene: 3. The CDR3 DNA reads TGTGCCAGCAGCTTAACACAGGGGTATGAGCAGTTCTTC. Amino acid sequence: CASSLTQGYEQFF.

The chain links TRBV12-3 or TRBV12-4 to TRBJ2-2, with 7 positions matching TRBD2. V shed 4 bases, J shed 4 bases, and the junction held 9 bases outside the gene matches. This CDR3 region has 16 residues. For the CDR3, the DNA is TGTGCCAGCAGTTCCCGGGACTACCTGGCCACCGGGGAGCTGTTTTTT. Encoded protein: CASSSRDYLATGELFF.

This clonotype was recorded many times. The chain combines TRBV20-1 with TRBJ2-1; 10 bases are a match to TRBD2. CDR1 and CDR2 (germline): DFQATT, SNEGSKA (reference sequence). Germline trimming cut 3 bases from V and 6 bases from J; bases unmatched to any gene: 8. The CDR3 contains 15 residues. The CDR3 loop is CSASRPAGGFNEQFF. The DNA of the CDR3 is TGCAGTGCTAGTAGACCAGCGGGAGGGTTCAATGAGCAGTTCTTC.

The rearrangement joins TRBV20-1 to TRBJ1-5, with a possible D match to TRBD1 (6 bases). The V gene lost 5 bases and the J gene lost 2 bases, with 13 bases spanning the gap. The CDR3 length is 14 residues. Germline lookup yields CDR1 DFQATT and CDR2 SNEGSKA (reference sequence). Here the CDR3 reads CSAYRDFGNQPQHF. The CDR3 nucleotides are TGCAGTGCTTACAGGGACTTCGGCAATCAGCCCCAGCATTTT.

Many counts were recorded for this clonotype. This chain links TRBV3-1 with TRBJ1-3; a weak D match, TRBD1 (6 bases). CDR1 and CDR2 (germline): LGHDT, YNNKEL (reference sequence). Deletions cut 0 bases from V and 0 bases from J, with 15 bases between. The CDR3 is 18 residues long. This CDR3 reads CASSQDWNRASSGNTIYF. As DNA, the CDR3 is TGTGCCAGCAGCCAAGACTGGAACAGGGCTAGCTCTGGAAACACCATATATTTT. Drawing the rest from reference TRBV3-1 and TRBJ1-3, the complete variable domain is DTAVSQTPKYLVTQMGNDKSIKCEQNLGHDTMYWYKQDSKKFLKIMFSYNNKELIINETVPNRFSPKSPDKAHLNLHINSLELGDSAVYFCASSQDWNRASSGNTIYFGEGSWLTVV.

This clonotype was seen only a few times. The V and J genes are TRBV10-2 and TRBJ2-1, with a tentative D call TRBD2 (7 bases). V shed 3 bases and J shed 3 bases, with 21 bases lying between them. Germline CDR1 reads WSHSY; CDR2 reads SAAADI. The CDR3 extends over 18 amino acids. The CDR3 protein is CASSDRPPGGGNYNEQFF. CDR3 nucleotide sequence: TGCGCCAGCAGTGATCGCCCCCCGGGCGGGGGCAACTACAATGAGCAGTTCTTC.

The genes are TRBV29-1 and TRBJ2-3; 9 bases are a match to TRBD2. CDR3 size: 15 residues. Germline loops: CDR1 SQVTM, CDR2 ANQGSEA. The V segment lost 6 bases and the J segment 4 bases; nucleotides outside the gene matches: 11. The CDR3 DNA reads as TGCAGCGTAATTCCAGTAGCGGGAGAATCAGATACGCAGTATTTT. It yields the protein CSVIPVAGESDTQYF.

In this sample, this clonotype turned up many times. The chain couples TRBV20-1 to TRBJ1-5; D is undetermined. There are 14 residues in the CDR3. V gave up 0 bases and J gave up 4 bases, with 10 bases separating them. The germline gives CDR1 DFQATT, CDR2 SNEGSKA (reference sequence). The CDR3, as DNA: TGCAGTGCTAGAGATCAGGTCCCTAATCAGCCCCAGCATTTT. Translation: CSARDQVPNQPQHF.

The sample holds many counts of this clonotype. The V and J genes are TRBV20-1 and TRBJ2-7; 9 nucleotides align to TRBD1. With 1 base clipped from V and 4 bases from J, the junction kept 11 bases outside the gene matches. Germline V gene data show CDR1 as DFQATT and CDR2 as SNEGSKA (reference sequence). The CDR3 is made up of 16 amino acids. The CDR3 loop reads CSARGNEGQGRYEQYF. CDR3 bases: TGCAGTGCTAGAGGAAACGAGGGACAGGGTCGGTACGAGCAGTACTTC.

The chain is built from TRBV30 and TRBJ2-7; TRBD1 matches at 11 bases. The CDR3 covers 17 residues. Germline trimming cut 4 bases from V and 2 bases from J; bases unmatched to any gene: 13. CDR1 is GTSNPN, CDR2 SVGIG, per germline (reference sequence). The CDR3 spells CAWTKEGPGQGAYEQYF. The CDR3 nucleotides are TGTGCCTGGACCAAAGAAGGTCCGGGACAGGGGGCCTACGAGCAGTACTTC.

The chain couples TRBV29-1 to TRBJ2-1; D is unresolved. Germline V gives CDR1 SQVTM, CDR2 ANQGSEA. The CDR3 extends over 10 amino acids. V was shortened by 4 bases and J by 9 bases, with 7 bases between the two germline ends. The CDR3 coding sequence is TGCAGCGTTGTTTCCGGTGAGCAGTTCTTC. Translated: CSVVSGEQFF.

This clonotype was observed a few times. V and J are TRBV4-1 and TRBJ1-1, with a tentative D call TRBD1 (5 bases). The germline V gene encodes CDR1 MGHRA and CDR2 YSYEKL. This CDR3 spans 15 amino acids. Trimming pared 0 bases from V and 6 bases from J, leaving 14 bases between. CDR3: CASSQDIPGFSEAFF. The CDR3 DNA follows: TGCGCCAGCAGCCAAGACATACCAGGGTTCTCTGAAGCTTTCTTT.

This clonotype was seen many times. The V and J genes are TRBV5-1 and TRBJ2-1; 12 nucleotides agree with TRBD2. This CDR3 has 14 amino acids. V shed 8 bases and J 9 bases; nucleotides not matched to a gene: 9. Germline V lookup: CDR1 SGHRS, CDR2 YFSETQ. DNA for the CDR3: TGCGCCAGTAGGACTAGCGGGGATTCGGTTGAGCAGTTCTTC. It specifies CASRTSGDSVEQFF.

The chain recombines TRBV20-1 with TRBJ2-1, with D possibly TRBD2 on 6 matching bases. The CDR3 length is 12 residues. Trimming removed 6 bases at V and 8 bases at J, with 14 bases between. Germline V gene lookup returns CDR1 DFQATT and CDR2 SNEGSKA (reference sequence). The CDR3 reads CSAETSSDEQFF. The CDR3 DNA reads as TGCAGTGCGGAAACTAGCAGTGATGAGCAGTTCTTC.

This clonotype was observed at least ten times. The chain employs TRBV20-1 and TRBJ2-1, with D perhaps TRBD2 (5 bases). Trimming left V 5 bases short and J 0 bases short, with 14 bases between. Per the germline V gene, CDR1 is DFQATT and CDR2 is SNEGSKA (reference sequence). This CDR3 has 15 amino acids. CDR3 residues: CSAPGEIFSYNEQFF. DNA of the CDR3: TGCAGTGCTCCCGGGGAGATTTTCTCCTACAATGAGCAGTTCTTC.

There are many counts of this clonotype. V and J are TRBV28 and TRBJ2-7, with 9 bases aligning to TRBD1. The CDR3 contains 14 residues. The germline V gene has CDR1 MDHEN and CDR2 SYDVKM. V lost 5 bases to trimming and J lost 4 bases; unmatched junction nucleotides: 6. As DNA, the CDR3 is TGTGCCAGCAGTAACCGACAGGGGGAATACGAGCAGTACTTC. Translating gives CASSNRQGEYEQYF.

This clonotype was picked up many times. This chain uses TRBV18 with TRBJ2-5; no clear D gene. CDR1 and CDR2 from the germline V gene are KGHSH and LQKENI. V shed 8 bases and J shed 0 bases, with 10 bases lying between them. CDR3 length: 13 amino acids. The CDR3 DNA follows: TGTGCCAGCGCCCCGATAAACCAAGAGACCCAGTACTTC. Translated, it gives CASAPINQETQYF.

The CDR3 here is CASSQATVGTLTSYEQYF. CDR3 bases: TGCGCCAGCAGCCAAGCTACGGTCGGGACATTAACCTCCTACGAGCAGTACTTC. The V and J genes are TRBV4-1 and TRBJ2-7, with D possibly TRBD1 on 6 matching bases. This CDR3 has 18 amino acids. Germline assignment: CDR1 MGHRA and CDR2 YSYEKL. The ends were cut back, 1 base at V and 0 bases at J, with 19 bases in the middle.

This clonotype has a count of ten or more. This chain joins TRBV11-2 and TRBJ2-2; a possible D gene is TRBD2 (5 bases). The CDR3 spans 16 residues. Germline V gene lookup returns CDR1 SGHAT and CDR2 FQNNGV. Trimming removed 2 bases at V and 0 bases at J, with 10 bases between. The CDR3 DNA sequence: TGTGCCAGCAGCTTAACGGGGAGAGCGAACACCGGGGAGCTGTTTTTT. Amino acids: CASSLTGRANTGELFF. The full variable domain, completed using reference TRBV11-2 and TRBJ2-2, is EAGVAQSPRYKIIEKRQSVAFWCNPISGHATLYWYQQILGQGPKLLIQFQNNGVVDDSQLPKDRFSAERLKGVDSTLKIQPAKLEDSAVYLCASSLTGRANTGELFFGEGSRLTVL.

About this clonotype: One end of the junction does not line up with germline, which may come from a read error. V gene TRBV11-2 combines with J gene TRBJ2-7; 7 bases align to TRBD1. The CDR3 sequence is 14 residues long. Germline assignment: CDR1 SGHAT and CDR2 FQNNGV. The CDR3 sequence: CARSSLTGSYEQYF. The CDR3 coding sequence is TGTGCCCGCAGCTCGTTGACAGGGTCCTACGAGCAGTACTTC.

This clonotype showed up just a few times. The J gene is TRBJ1-3, the V gene TRBV6-5; no clear D. This CDR3 has 14 amino acids. Trimming removed 2 bases at V and 1 base at J, with 6 bases between. Germline-derived CDR1 and CDR2 are MNHEY and SVGAGI. The CDR3 coding sequence is TGTGCCAGCAGTTACACGGGGTCTGGAAACACCATATATTTT. It specifies CASSYTGSGNTIYF.

J is TRBJ2-7 and V is TRBV4-1, with 11 bases aligning to TRBD1. Germline loops: CDR1 MGHRA, CDR2 YSYEKL. The ends lost 1 base at V and 2 bases at J; junction bases unmatched: 7. The CDR3 loop spans 17 amino acids. The CDR3 DNA follows: TGCGCCAGCAGCCAAGTCCTGGGACAGGGGGGAACCTACGAGCAGTACTTC. This encodes CASSQVLGQGGTYEQYF.